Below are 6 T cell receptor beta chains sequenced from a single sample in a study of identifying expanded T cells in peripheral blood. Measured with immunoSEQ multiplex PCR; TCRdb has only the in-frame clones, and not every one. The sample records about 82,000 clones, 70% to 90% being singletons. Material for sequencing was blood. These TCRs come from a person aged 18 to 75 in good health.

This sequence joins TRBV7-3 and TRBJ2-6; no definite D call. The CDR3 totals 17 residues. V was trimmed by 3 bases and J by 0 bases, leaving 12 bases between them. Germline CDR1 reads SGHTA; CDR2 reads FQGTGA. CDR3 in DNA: TGTGCCAGCAGCTTGGGCGTCGGGCCCTCTGGGGCCAACGTCCTGACTTTC. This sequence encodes CASSLGVGPSGANVLTF.

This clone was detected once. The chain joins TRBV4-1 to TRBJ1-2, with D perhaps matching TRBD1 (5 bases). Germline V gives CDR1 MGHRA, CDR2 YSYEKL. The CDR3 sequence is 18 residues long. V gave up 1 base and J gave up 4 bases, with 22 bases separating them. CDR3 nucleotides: TGCGCCAGCAGCCAAGCAATAGCACAGGAACCTCGGGGCTATGGCTACACCTTC. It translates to CASSQAIAQEPRGYGYTF.

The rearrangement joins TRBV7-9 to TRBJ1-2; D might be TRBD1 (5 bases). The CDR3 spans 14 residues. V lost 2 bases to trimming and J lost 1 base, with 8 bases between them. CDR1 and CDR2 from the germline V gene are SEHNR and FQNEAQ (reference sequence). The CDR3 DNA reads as TGTGCCAGCAGCTTAACGACAGTTAACTATGGCTACACCTTC. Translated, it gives CASSLTTVNYGYTF.

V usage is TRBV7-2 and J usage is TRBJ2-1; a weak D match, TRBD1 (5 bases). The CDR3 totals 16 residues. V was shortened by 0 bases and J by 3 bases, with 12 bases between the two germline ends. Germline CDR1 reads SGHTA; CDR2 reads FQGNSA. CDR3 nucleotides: TGTGCCAGCAGCTTAGCGTGGCAGGGTGTCTACAATGAGCAGTTCTTC. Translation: CASSLAWQGVYNEQFF.

Here the CDR3 reads CASSSPGGQETQYF. CDR3 sequence (DNA): TGTGCCAGCAGCTCCCCGGGGGGGCAAGAGACCCAGTACTTC. The rearrangement uses TRBV9 and TRBJ2-5, with 8 bases aligning to TRBD2. Germline CDR1 is SGDLS and CDR2 is YYNGEE. The trim removed 4 bases at V and 2 bases at J, leaving 4 bases unmatched. This CDR3 spans 14 amino acids.

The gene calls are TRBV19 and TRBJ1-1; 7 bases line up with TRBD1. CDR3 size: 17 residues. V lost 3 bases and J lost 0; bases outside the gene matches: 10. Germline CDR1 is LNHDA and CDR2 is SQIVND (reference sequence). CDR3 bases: TGTGCCAGTAGTATGTCCAGGGGGAGGGTAATGAACACTGAAGCTTTCTTT. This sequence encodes CASSMSRGRVMNTEAFF. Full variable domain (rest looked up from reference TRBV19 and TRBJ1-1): DGGITQSPKYLFRKEGQNVTLSCEQNLNHDAMYWYRQDPGQGLRLIYYSQIVNDFQKGDIAEGYSVSREKKESFPLTVTSAQKNPTAFYLCASSMSRGRVMNTEAFFGQGTRLTVV.